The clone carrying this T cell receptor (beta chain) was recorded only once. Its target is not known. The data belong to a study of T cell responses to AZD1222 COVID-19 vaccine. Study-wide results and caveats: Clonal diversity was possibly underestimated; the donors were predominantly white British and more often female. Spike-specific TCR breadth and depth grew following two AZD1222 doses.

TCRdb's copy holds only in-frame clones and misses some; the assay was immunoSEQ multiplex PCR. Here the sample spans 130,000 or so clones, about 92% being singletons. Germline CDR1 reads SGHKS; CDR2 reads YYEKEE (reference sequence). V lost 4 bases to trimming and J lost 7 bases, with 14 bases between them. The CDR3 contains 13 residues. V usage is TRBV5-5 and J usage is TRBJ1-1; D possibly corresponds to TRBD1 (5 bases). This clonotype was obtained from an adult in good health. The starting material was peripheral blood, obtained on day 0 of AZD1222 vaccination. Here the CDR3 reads CASSIGTLNEAFF. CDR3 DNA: TGTGCCAGCAGCATCGGGACGCTTAATGAAGCTTTCTTT.